The clone carrying this T cell receptor beta chain was seen only a few times. This sample is drawn from a study of identical twins. After template switching added a universal primer site, the resulting cDNA carried unique molecular identifiers. TCRdb independently ran MiXCR on the 5' RACE reads; one entry per CDR3 protein. This sample has about 1.7 million distinct CDR3 sequences; about 31% occur once, and the top ten carry less than 0.35%. Sequencing was carried out using cord blood. The origin of this receptor is a newborn girl in good health.

As DNA, the CDR3 is TGTGCCAGCAGTCTCTGGGGCGGGGGTAACCAAGAGACCCAGTACTTC. Protein product: CASSLWGGGNQETQYF. The gene calls are TRBV7-2 and TRBJ2-5; 7 bases map to TRBD2. The CDR3 loop spans 16 amino acids. Germline V lookup: CDR1 SGHTA, CDR2 FQGNSA. The V segment lost 6 bases and the J segment 0 bases; nucleotides outside the gene matches: 10.